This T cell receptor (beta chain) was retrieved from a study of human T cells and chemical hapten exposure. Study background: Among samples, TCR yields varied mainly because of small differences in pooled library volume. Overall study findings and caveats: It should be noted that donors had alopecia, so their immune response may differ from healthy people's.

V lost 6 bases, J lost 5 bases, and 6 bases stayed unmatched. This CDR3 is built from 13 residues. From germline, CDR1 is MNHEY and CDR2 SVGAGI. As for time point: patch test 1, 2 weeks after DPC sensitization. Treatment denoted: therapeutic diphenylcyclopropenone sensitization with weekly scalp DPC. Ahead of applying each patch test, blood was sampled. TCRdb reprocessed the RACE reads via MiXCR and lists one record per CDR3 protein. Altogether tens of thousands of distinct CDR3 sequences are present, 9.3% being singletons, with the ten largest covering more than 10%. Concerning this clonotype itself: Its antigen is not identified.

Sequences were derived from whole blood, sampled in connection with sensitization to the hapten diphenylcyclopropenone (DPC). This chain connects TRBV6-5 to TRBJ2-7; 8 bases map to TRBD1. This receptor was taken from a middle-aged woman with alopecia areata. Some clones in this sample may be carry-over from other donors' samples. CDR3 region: CASRGTGPNEQYF. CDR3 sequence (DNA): TGTGCCAGCAGGGGGACAGGACCCAACGAGCAGTACTTC.